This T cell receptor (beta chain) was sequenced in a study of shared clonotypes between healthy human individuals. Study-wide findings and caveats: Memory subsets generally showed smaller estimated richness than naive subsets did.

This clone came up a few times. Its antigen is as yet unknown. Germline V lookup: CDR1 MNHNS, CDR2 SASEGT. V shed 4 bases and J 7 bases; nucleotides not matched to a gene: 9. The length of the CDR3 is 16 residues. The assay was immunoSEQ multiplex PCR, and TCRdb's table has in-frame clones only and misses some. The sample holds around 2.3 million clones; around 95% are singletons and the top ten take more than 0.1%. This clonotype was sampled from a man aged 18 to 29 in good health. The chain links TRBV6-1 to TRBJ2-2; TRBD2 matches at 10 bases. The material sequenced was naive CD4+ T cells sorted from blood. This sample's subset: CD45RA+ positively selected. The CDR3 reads CASSGPSGGRSGELFF. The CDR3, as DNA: TGTGCCAGCAGTGGCCCTAGCGGGGGCCGGAGCGGGGAGCTGTTTTTT.